A single sample is the source of the 27 T cell receptor beta chains below, sequenced in a study of shared clonotypes between healthy human individuals. The protocol was immunoSEQ multiplex PCR, while the TCRdb copy is restricted to in-frame clones and leaves out a portion. The repertoire includes about 600,000 clones, approximately 97% of them detected once, and around 0.057% sits in the top ten. Sequencing input: naive CD4+ T cells sorted from blood. The subset was: CD45RA+ positively selected. These receptors all stem from a woman under 40 in good health.

This sequence joins TRBV27 and TRBJ2-7; 9 bases map to TRBD2. The CDR3 contains 15 residues. Germline CDR1 MNHEY, CDR2 SMNVEV (reference sequence). J was trimmed by 5 bases and V by 5 bases; bases with no gene match: 10. The CDR3 DNA is TGTGCCAGCAGTCTAGCGGGGCATAAGGCTCACGAGCAGTACTTC. It yields the protein CASSLAGHKAHEQYF.

The V and J genes are TRBV19 and TRBJ2-5; D not certain. With the DNA end fitting TRBJ2-7 better, the J assignment may be wrong. The germline CDR1 and CDR2 sequences are LNHDA and SQIVND (reference sequence). CDR3 length: 14 amino acids. The CDR3 sequence: CASSPTGSSYEQYF. In DNA form, the CDR3 reads TGTGCCAGTAGCCCTACCGGTAGCTCCTACGAGCAGTACTTC.

This chain connects TRBV5-1 to TRBJ1-4; a weak D match, TRBD1 (5 bases). The CDR3 runs 13 residues. Germline assignment: CDR1 SGHRS and CDR2 YFSETQ. The V end lost 3 bases, the J end lost 13 bases, and 16 bases lay between the germline ends. In DNA, the CDR3 is TGCGCCAGCAGCTCCGGGACCCAGGAGGTACTGTTTTTT. This sequence encodes CASSSGTQEVLFF. The full variable domain, completed using reference TRBV5-1 and TRBJ1-4, is KAGVTQTPRYLIKTRGQQVTLSCSPISGHRSVSWYQQTPGQGLQFLFEYFSETQRNKGNFPGRFSGRQFSNSRSEMNVSTLELGDSALYLCASSSGTQEVLFFGSGTQLSVL.

The count of this clone is one. J is TRBJ2-7 and V is TRBV2; the match to TRBD2 covers 10 bases. Germline CDR1 SNHLY, CDR2 FYNNEI. V lost 5 bases and J lost 12; bases outside the gene matches: 7. The CDR3 extends over 12 amino acids. CDR3 in amino acids: CASSLLAGGGYF. CDR3 DNA: TGTGCCAGCAGTTTGTTAGCGGGGGGCGGGTACTTC.

In regard to this clone: Sequence at one end of the junction differs from germline and may be a read error. V usage is TRBV2 and J usage is TRBJ2-1, with 14 positions matching TRBD2. This CDR3 has 17 residues. Germline V gene data show CDR1 as SNHLY and CDR2 as FYNNEI. The CDR3 DNA reads as TGTGCCAGCAGGGAAGGGACTAGCGGGAGCTCCTACAATGAGCAGTTCTTC. Its translation: CASREGTSGSSYNEQFF.

This rearrangement joins TRBV5-4 to TRBJ2-1; TRBD2 agrees at 13 bases. The V gene's germline CDR1 is SGHNT and CDR2 YYREEE (reference sequence). V shed 0 bases and J 6 bases; nucleotides not matched to a gene: 3. The CDR3 consists of 16 residues. The CDR3 reads CASSLARLAGGNEQFF. Here the CDR3 DNA reads TGTGCCAGCAGCTTGGCAAGACTAGCGGGGGGCAATGAGCAGTTCTTC.

V is TRBV5-1 and J is TRBJ2-6, with D hard to call. Looked up from germline, CDR1 is SGHRS and CDR2 is YFSETQ. V dropped 0 bases and J dropped 0 bases, with 7 bases sitting between them. The CDR3 sequence is 16 residues long. The CDR3 region is CASSLGGLSGANVLTF. As DNA, the CDR3 is TGCGCCAGCAGCTTGGGGGGTCTCTCTGGGGCCAACGTCCTGACTTTC.

This chain links TRBV11-3 with TRBJ2-1; 12 nucleotides match TRBD2. The V gene end was trimmed by 3 bases and the J gene end by 9 bases; junction bases not matched to a gene: 6. The CDR3 is made up of 15 amino acids. CDR1 is SGHNT and CDR2 is YENEEA in the germline V gene. The CDR3 region has the DNA TGTGCCAGCAGCTTCCTAGCGGGAGGGCCGGGTGAGCAGTTCTTC. Residues: CASSFLAGGPGEQFF.

In this sample, this clone turned up once. The chain is built from TRBV4-1 and TRBJ2-1; 8 nucleotides align to TRBD1. This CDR3 is 18 amino acids long. V trimming: 4 bases; J trimming: 8 bases; junction bases outside the gene matches: 19. The V gene's germline CDR1 is MGHRA and CDR2 YSYEKL. The CDR3 protein is CASSLQIRGRGRRDEQFF. In DNA, the CDR3 is TGCGCCAGCAGCCTCCAGATCCGGGGCAGGGGGCGCAGAGATGAGCAGTTCTTC.

J is TRBJ2-7 and V is TRBV5-1; 10 positions match TRBD2. The CDR3 contains 15 residues. CDR1 and CDR2 (germline): SGHRS, YFSETQ. J was trimmed by 2 bases and V by 4 bases; bases with no gene match: 6. Written as DNA, the CDR3 is TGCGCCAGCAGCATCACTAGCGGGGAAACCTACGAGCAGTACTTC. Its protein is CASSITSGETYEQYF. The complete variable domain, with remaining parts taken from reference TRBV5-1 and TRBJ2-7, reads KAGVTQTPRYLIKTRGQQVTLSCSPISGHRSVSWYQQTPGQGLQFLFEYFSETQRNKGNFPGRFSGRQFSNSRSEMNVSTLELGDSALYLCASSITSGETYEQYFGPGTRLTVT.

This chain links TRBV28 with TRBJ2-3, with D perhaps matching TRBD1 (6 bases). The CDR3 consists of 15 residues. Trimming removed 5 bases at V and 2 bases at J, with 14 bases between. CDR1 and CDR2 from the germline V gene are MDHEN and SYDVKM. CDR3 amino acids: CASSRLRTATDTQYF. Here the CDR3 DNA reads TGTGCCAGCAGTCGTCTTCGGACAGCCACAGATACGCAGTATTTT.

This chain links TRBV18 with TRBJ2-3; 8 bases are shared with TRBD2. Trimming removed 3 bases from V and 2 bases from J; junction bases left unmatched: 7. There are 16 residues in the CDR3. Germline V gene lookup returns CDR1 KGHSH and CDR2 LQKENI. In DNA form, the CDR3 reads TGTGCCAGCTCACCTAGCGGGACACCTTTCACAGATACGCAGTATTTT. Translated, it gives CASSPSGTPFTDTQYF.

DNA of the CDR3: TGCGCCAGCAGCTTCCAGGGGCGTGATGGCTACACCTTC. Translating gives CASSFQGRDGYTF. The rearrangement links TRBV5-1 to TRBJ1-2; a possible D gene is TRBD1 (6 bases). The germline V and J ends were trimmed by 2 bases and 6 bases, with 11 bases remaining between them. The CDR3 is 13 amino acids. Germline V lookup: CDR1 SGHRS, CDR2 YFSETQ.

Worth noting for this clone: At the DNA level, this CDR3 is encoded by other sequences in the same sample as well. The gene calls are TRBV28 and TRBJ1-1; D might be TRBD1 (5 bases). CDR3 length: 14 residues. The germline V and J ends were trimmed by 2 bases and 0 bases, with 7 bases remaining between them. Germline lookup yields CDR1 MDHEN and CDR2 SYDVKM. The CDR3 coding sequence is TGTGCCAGCAGTTTAGGACATCTGAACACTGAAGCTTTCTTT. Encoded protein: CASSLGHLNTEAFF.

The chain recombines TRBV6-6 with TRBJ1-6, with 7 bases aligning to TRBD1. The CDR3 is 14 amino acids. The V and J ends lost 5 bases and 9 bases, in that order; junction bases with no gene match: 7. Germline V gene data show CDR1 as MNHNY and CDR2 as SVGAGI (reference sequence). The DNA of the CDR3 is TGTGCCAGCAGTATTGCAGGGGGGGGTTCACCCCTCCACTTT. Translation gives CASSIAGGGSPLHF.

This rearrangement joins TRBV7-8 to TRBJ2-3, with D unclear. V shed 5 bases and J shed 2 bases, with 11 bases lying between them. Germline assignment: CDR1 SGHVS and CDR2 FQNEAQ. The CDR3 length is 14 residues. The CDR3 protein is CASSRRLNTDTQYF. DNA of the CDR3: TGTGCCAGCAGCCGCCGATTGAACACAGATACGCAGTATTTT.

The chain recombines TRBV6-5 with TRBJ2-7, with 7 nucleotides matching TRBD1. The CDR3 sequence is 13 residues long. Germline assignment: CDR1 MNHEY and CDR2 SVGAGI. The J segment lost 0 bases and the V segment lost 6 bases, leaving 2 bases of the junction unmatched. CDR3 in DNA: TGTGCCAGCAGGGGGACAGCCTCCTACGAGCAGTACTTC. Translated: CASRGTASYEQYF.

The CDR3 DNA reads as TGTGCCAGCAGTCTTGGGAGCGGGAGCCCCAAAAACATTCAGTACTTC. This sequence encodes CASSLGSGSPKNIQYF. The chain recombines TRBV7-2 with TRBJ2-4; TRBD2 agrees at 8 bases. Germline V CDR1 and CDR2: SGHTA, FQGNSA. The CDR3 extends over 16 amino acids. The V gene end was trimmed by 6 bases and the J gene end by 2 bases; junction bases not matched to a gene: 9.

On this clone itself: The sample has other DNA sequences that encode this CDR3 too. The J gene is TRBJ2-6, the V gene TRBV28; D unclear. The CDR3 totals 13 residues. Germline CDR1 MDHEN, CDR2 SYDVKM. Trimming removed 6 bases at V and 1 base at J, with 4 bases between. The CDR3 spells CASRLSGANVLTF. In DNA, the CDR3 is TGTGCCAGCAGACTTTCTGGGGCCAACGTCCTGACTTTC.

The J gene is TRBJ2-1, the V gene TRBV5-1, with D perhaps matching TRBD1 (5 bases). CDR1 is SGHRS and CDR2 is YFSETQ in the germline V gene. CDR3 length equals 13 residues. Trimming left V 4 bases short and J 3 bases short, with 8 bases between. The CDR3 DNA is TGCGCCAGCAGCGCAGACAGCTACAATGAGCAGTTCTTC. Its protein is CASSADSYNEQFF.

CDR3 loop: CASSPYSQGHYEQYF. The CDR3 DNA reads as TGTGCCAGTAGTCCATACTCGCAAGGGCACTACGAGCAGTACTTC. The gene calls are TRBV19 and TRBJ2-7; D is uncertain. The germline V and J ends were trimmed by 5 bases and 3 bases, with 17 bases remaining between them. There are 15 residues in the CDR3. Germline V gene data show CDR1 as LNHDA and CDR2 as SQIVND (reference sequence).

The chain employs TRBV27 and TRBJ1-1, with 7 bases aligning to TRBD1. After removal of 6 bases from V and 2 bases from J, the junction contained 9 bases not matched to a gene. This CDR3 has 15 residues. Germline assignment: CDR1 MNHEY and CDR2 SMNVEV (reference sequence). CDR3 nucleotides: TGTGCCAGCAGCAAACCGGGACAGATTAACACTGAAGCTTTCTTT. Protein: CASSKPGQINTEAFF.

V usage is TRBV15 and J usage is TRBJ1-2; D is unclear. The V and J ends lost 1 base and 0 bases respectively, with 9 bases between them. CDR3 size: 15 residues. Germline lookup yields CDR1 LNHNV and CDR2 YYDKDF (reference sequence). The CDR3 bases are TGTGCCACCAGCAGAGTGGCCACGTCTAACTATGGCTACACCTTC. It yields the protein CATSRVATSNYGYTF.

V usage is TRBV9 and J usage is TRBJ2-1; possible D gene TRBD2, 6 bases. Trimming removed 3 bases at V and 2 bases at J, with 12 bases between. CDR3 size: 15 residues. The germline gives CDR1 SGDLS, CDR2 YYNGEE. CDR3 sequence: CASSAYPGAYNEQFF. CDR3 sequence (DNA): TGTGCCAGCAGCGCGTATCCGGGGGCCTACAATGAGCAGTTCTTC. Supplemented by reference TRBV9 and TRBJ2-1, the full variable domain reads DSGVTQTPKHLITATGQRVTLRCSPRSGDLSVYWYQQSLDQGLQFLIQYYNGEERAKGNILERFSAQQFPDLHSELNLSSLELGDSALYFCASSAYPGAYNEQFFGPGTRLTVL.

This sequence joins TRBV18 and TRBJ1-1, with D uncertain. Trimming pared 8 bases from V and 0 bases from J, leaving 16 bases between. The CDR3 is made up of 15 amino acids. Germline V gene lookup returns CDR1 KGHSH and CDR2 LQKENI. The CDR3 reads CASKPRGDMNTEAFF. In nucleotides, the CDR3 is TGTGCCAGCAAACCCCGGGGAGACATGAACACTGAAGCTTTCTTT. The whole variable domain, remainder taken from reference TRBV18 and TRBJ1-1, is NAGVMQNPRHLVRRRGQEARLRCSPMKGHSHVYWYRQLPEEGLKFMVYLQKENIIDESGMPKERFSAEFPKEGPSILRIQQVVRGDSAAYFCASKPRGDMNTEAFFGQGTRLTVV.

The chain carries TRBV28 and TRBJ1-4; possible D gene TRBD1, 6 bases. CDR3 length equals 15 residues. Germline V lookup: CDR1 MDHEN, CDR2 SYDVKM. Trimming cost V 5 bases and J 8 bases, with 18 bases left between them. This chain's CDR3 is CASSPSQGFMEKLFF. In nucleotides, the CDR3 is TGTGCCAGCAGTCCATCACAGGGATTTATGGAAAAACTGTTTTTT.

V gene TRBV7-9 combines with J gene TRBJ1-1; no clear D. The CDR3 has 14 residues. Germline V CDR1 and CDR2: SEHNR, FQNEAQ (reference sequence). V was pared by 4 bases and J by 1 base, with 10 bases between. DNA of the CDR3: TGTGCCAGCAGCTACGGAGGAAGGAACACTGAAGCTTTCTTT. It specifies CASSYGGRNTEAFF.